The 16 T cell receptor beta chains below come from one sample, sequenced in a study of T cell responses to AZD1222 COVID-19 vaccine. The repertoire was sequenced with immunoSEQ multiplex PCR; TCRdb's copy has only in-frame clones and lacks some. The sample contains over 110,000 clones, around 89% of which appear only once. The sequencing here drew on peripheral blood, taken on day 0 of AZD1222 vaccination. These receptors originate from an adult in good health.

This clone occurred once. CDR3 region: CASSLQGGLYGYTF. The CDR3 DNA is TGTGCCAGCAGTTTACAGGGCGGGCTCTATGGCTACACCTTC. The rearrangement uses TRBV21-1 and TRBJ1-2; the D call in the table, TRBD1, was not verified against the DNA. TRBV21-1 constitutes a pseudogene. The length of the CDR3 is 14 residues.

The count of this clone is one. V gene TRBV9 combines with J gene TRBJ1-1, with D hard to call. This CDR3 spans 14 amino acids. CDR1 and CDR2 from the germline V gene are SGDLS and YYNGEE. The V and J ends lost 2 bases and 5 bases respectively, with 13 bases between them. The CDR3 DNA sequence: TGTGCCAGCAGCGTGGGTACGGTCGGGACTGAAGCTTTCTTT. It codes for CASSVGTVGTEAFF.

The chain employs TRBV9 and TRBJ1-2; TRBD1 aligns across 10 bases. The CDR3 loop spans 15 amino acids. Germline V CDR1 and CDR2: SGDLS, YYNGEE. Trimming removed 4 bases from V and 8 bases from J; junction bases left unmatched: 11. This chain's CDR3 is CASSPRDRGFDGYTF. CDR3 DNA: TGTGCCAGCAGCCCACGGGACAGGGGATTTGACGGCTACACCTTC.

The chain combines TRBV16 with TRBJ1-5; possible D gene TRBD1, 5 bases. Germline CDR1 reads KGHSY; CDR2 reads FQNENV. V was cut by 3 bases and J by 11 bases, with 8 bases left in between. CDR3 length equals 11 residues. CDR3 coding DNA: TGTGCCAGCAGCCAGGGGGGAGCCCAGCATTTT. Its protein product is CASSQGGAQHF.

The chain carries TRBV30 and TRBJ1-2; possible D gene TRBD1, 6 bases. Germline CDR1 reads GTSNPN; CDR2 reads SVGIG (reference sequence). CDR3 length: 11 amino acids. V was trimmed by 1 base and J by 8 bases, leaving 8 bases between them. The DNA for the CDR3 is TGTGCCTGGAGTGGGGGGCTAGGCTACACCTTC. It encodes CAWSGGLGYTF.

J is TRBJ2-1 and V is TRBV14; no definite D call. V lost 1 base to trimming and J lost 6 bases, with 7 bases between them. The CDR3 is 13 residues long. The V gene's germline CDR1 is SGHDN and CDR2 FVKESK. CDR3 DNA sequence: TGTGCCAGCAGCCAAGTTCAGTTCAATGAGCAGTTCTTC. Translation gives CASSQVQFNEQFF.

This chain connects TRBV6-5 to TRBJ2-1; no reliable D call. The V end lost 4 bases, the J end lost 0 bases, and 10 bases lay between the germline ends. CDR3 length: 15 residues. Looked up from germline, CDR1 is MNHEY and CDR2 is SVGAGI. This chain's CDR3 is CASSFVPSSYNEQFF. CDR3 nucleotides: TGTGCCAGCAGTTTCGTCCCGAGCTCCTACAATGAGCAGTTCTTC.

V and J are TRBV7-9 and TRBJ2-3; 9 nucleotides align to TRBD1. V was clipped by 1 base and J by 2 bases; unmatched bases: 10. This CDR3 is 18 amino acids long. Germline-derived CDR1 and CDR2 are SEHNR and FQNEAQ (reference sequence). CDR3 DNA sequence: TGTGCCAGCAGCTTAGGCCTCTCCGGGACAGGGAACACAGATACGCAGTATTTT. Translated: CASSLGLSGTGNTDTQYF.

V gene TRBV9 combines with J gene TRBJ2-1; 7 bases fit TRBD2. V lost 3 bases, J lost 0 bases, and 3 bases stayed unmatched. From germline, CDR1 is SGDLS and CDR2 YYNGEE. The CDR3 extends over 15 amino acids. The CDR3 nucleotides read TGTGCCAGCAGCGAACTAGCGAACTCCTACAATGAGCAGTTCTTC. Translation gives CASSELANSYNEQFF.

The CDR3 DNA reads TGTGCCACCAGCGGATGGGGGACAGGCAACCAAGAGACCCAGTACTTC. Translating gives CATSGWGTGNQETQYF. This chain links TRBV15 with TRBJ2-5; 8 nucleotides agree with TRBD1. Looked up from germline, CDR1 is LNHNV and CDR2 is YYDKDF (reference sequence). The V and J ends lost 5 bases and 0 bases, in that order; junction bases with no gene match: 8. CDR3 length: 16 amino acids.

CDR3 sequence (DNA): TGTGCCAGCAGCTTATACCCCGACCAAAACGAGCAGTACTTC. As protein: CASSLYPDQNEQYF. The chain has TRBV7-8 and TRBJ2-7; D is unresolved. In germline, CDR1 is SGHVS, CDR2 FQNEAQ. Trimming pared 2 bases from V and 5 bases from J, leaving 13 bases between. There are 14 residues in the CDR3.

V and J are TRBV19 and TRBJ1-4; 7 bases match TRBD1. The CDR3 length is 16 residues. With 4 bases clipped from V and 7 bases from J, the junction kept 12 bases outside the gene matches. Germline V gene lookup returns CDR1 LNHDA and CDR2 SQIVND (reference sequence). The CDR3 DNA sequence: TGTGCCAGTAGTAATCGGGACAGACTTAAAAGTGAAAAACTGTTTTTT. Its protein is CASSNRDRLKSEKLFF.

The chain has TRBV7-2 and TRBJ1-2; 10 bases line up with TRBD1. Per germline, CDR1 SGHTA and CDR2 FQGNSA. Trimming at V came to 5 bases and at J to 0 bases, leaving 3 bases not matched to a gene. There are 15 residues in the CDR3. CDR3 sequence reads: CASSLGTGANYGYTF. DNA of the CDR3: TGTGCCAGCAGCCTCGGGACAGGGGCTAACTATGGCTACACCTTC.

This chain joins TRBV29-1 and TRBJ2-1; tentatively, D is TRBD2 (5 bases). Trimming shortened V by 7 bases and J by 1 base, and 11 bases separated the two germline ends. Germline lookup yields CDR1 SQVTM and CDR2 ANQGSEA. The CDR3 spans 13 residues. CDR3 amino acids: CSAVRGSYNEQFF. The CDR3 DNA sequence: TGCAGCGCTGTTCGGGGATCCTACAATGAGCAGTTCTTC.

The chain combines TRBV4-1 with TRBJ1-1; 8 bases align to TRBD1. Trimming cost V 6 bases and J 1 base; bases outside gene matches: 7. The CDR3 has 15 residues. Germline V lookup: CDR1 MGHRA, CDR2 YSYEKL. CDR3 loop: CASRGQGGRNTEAFF. CDR3 bases: TGCGCCAGCAGAGGACAGGGTGGGAGGAACACTGAAGCTTTCTTT.

CDR3 nucleotide sequence: TGTGCCAGCAGTTTAAGTCGGGGGCCCAATCAGCCCCAGCATTTT. Protein product: CASSLSRGPNQPQHF. The chain combines TRBV27 with TRBJ1-5, with D possibly matching TRBD1 (6 bases). CDR3 length equals 15 residues. The germline gives CDR1 MNHEY, CDR2 SMNVEV (reference sequence). The V and J ends lost 2 bases and 3 bases respectively, with 11 bases between them.